The 30 T cell receptor beta chains below come from one sample, sequenced in a study of T cells in localized non-small cell lung cancer. Data came from immunoSEQ multiplex PCR; TCRdb stores just in-frame clones and leaves some out. The sample has roughly 89,000 clones; roughly 93% are singletons. The sample here was PBMCs, taken before any cancer treatment. These receptors came from a woman between 35 and 70 years old with stage II squamous cell lung carcinoma.

The V call is TRBV19, the J call TRBJ2-7, with D hard to call. This CDR3 spans 13 amino acids. The germline gives CDR1 LNHDA, CDR2 SQIVND (reference sequence). V was cut by 3 bases and J by 7 bases, with 13 bases left in between. The CDR3 spells CASSILGMREQYF. The CDR3, as DNA: TGTGCCAGTAGTATTCTAGGGATGCGGGAGCAGTACTTC.

The chain carries TRBV28 and TRBJ2-7; a weak D match, TRBD1 (6 bases). V lost 8 bases, J lost 4 bases, and 21 bases lay in between. The CDR3 consists of 15 residues. CDR1 is MDHEN, CDR2 SYDVKM, per germline. The chain's CDR3 is CASSDPRDTIYEQYF. The CDR3 DNA reads TGTGCCAGCTCCGATCCCCGGGACACTATATACGAGCAGTACTTC.

This clone was seen a single time. The CDR3 DNA is TGTGCCAGCAGCGGCCTACAGGGCGACTATGGCTACACCTTC. Translated, it gives CASSGLQGDYGYTF. This chain connects TRBV9 to TRBJ1-2, with a tentative D call TRBD1 (6 bases). This CDR3 comprises 14 residues. CDR1 and CDR2 (germline): SGDLS, YYNGEE. Trimming took 3 bases from V and 3 from J, leaving 12 bases between them.

V is TRBV5-8 and J is TRBJ1-2; 8 bases fit TRBD1. CDR3 length equals 15 residues. Germline-derived CDR1 and CDR2 are SGHTS and YDEGEE. V lost 4 bases, J lost 4 bases, and 9 bases stayed unmatched. DNA of the CDR3: TGTGCCAGCAGCGATCATACGGACAGGGCCTATGGCTACACCTTC. It translates to CASSDHTDRAYGYTF.

The genes are TRBV28 and TRBJ1-1; no reliable D call. Trimming pared 5 bases from V and 1 base from J, leaving 11 bases between. CDR1 and CDR2 from the germline V gene are MDHEN and SYDVKM. The CDR3 sequence is 14 residues long. CDR3 in amino acids: CASSPPTPNTEAFF. For the CDR3, the DNA is TGTGCCAGCAGTCCCCCGACCCCGAACACTGAAGCTTTCTTT. Based on the CDR3 plus reference TRBV28 and TRBJ1-1, the full variable domain is DVKVTQSSRYLVKRTGEKVFLECVQDMDHENMFWYRQDPGLGLRLIYFSYDVKMKEKGDIPEGYSVSREKKERFSLILESASTNQTSMYLCASSPPTPNTEAFFGQGTRLTVV.

This clone was found once. The chain recombines TRBV11-2 with TRBJ2-7; weak D call: TRBD1 (5 bases). The length of the CDR3 is 12 residues. Germline CDR1 SGHAT, CDR2 FQNNGV. V lost 2 bases and J 5 bases, leaving 7 bases between the germline ends. The CDR3 DNA sequence: TGTGCCAGCAGCTTATCAGGGAACGAGCAGTACTTC. Its protein is CASSLSGNEQYF.

The chain combines TRBV4-2 with TRBJ1-5; 8 nucleotides line up with TRBD1. This CDR3 is built from 15 residues. V was clipped by 1 base and J by 7 bases; unmatched bases: 6. Germline V CDR1 and CDR2: LGHNA, YNFKEQ. The chain's CDR3 is CASSQAVQGGQPQHF. CDR3 bases: TGTGCCAGCAGCCAAGCCGTACAGGGGGGGCAGCCCCAGCATTTT.

The gene calls are TRBV5-1 and TRBJ1-1; D unclear. CDR3 length equals 12 residues. Germline V gene data show CDR1 as SGHRS and CDR2 as YFSETQ. V was cut by 4 bases and J by 4 bases, with 8 bases left in between. The CDR3 DNA reads as TGCGCCAGCAGCCGGTCAGCCACTGAAGCTTTCTTT. Protein: CASSRSATEAFF. Variable domain in full (rest from reference TRBV5-1 and TRBJ1-1): KAGVTQTPRYLIKTRGQQVTLSCSPISGHRSVSWYQQTPGQGLQFLFEYFSETQRNKGNFPGRFSGRQFSNSRSEMNVSTLELGDSALYLCASSRSATEAFFGQGTRLTVV.

This chain links TRBV6-4 with TRBJ2-3; 7 bases line up with TRBD1. J was trimmed by 4 bases and V by 3 bases; bases with no gene match: 10. Looked up from germline, CDR1 is MRHNA and CDR2 is SNTAGT. The CDR3 spans 16 residues. The CDR3, as DNA: TGTGCCAGCAGTGAAGTTCGAGGGGGCGCATCAGATACGCAGTATTTT. It is translated as CASSEVRGGASDTQYF.

This clone appeared a few times. CDR3 residues: CASSKEPGLAGVFEQYF. The CDR3 DNA reads TGTGCCAGCAGTAAAGAACCGGGACTAGCGGGAGTGTTCGAGCAGTACTTC. This rearrangement joins TRBV27 to TRBJ2-7, with 14 bases fitting TRBD2. J gave up 6 bases and V 5 bases, and 12 bases lay outside the gene matches. CDR3 length: 17 residues. Germline CDR1 and CDR2: MNHEY and SMNVEV (reference sequence).

This clone was seen once. The junction and the germline gene differ at one end; a read error may be behind it. The rearrangement joins TRBV27 to TRBJ2-7; 7 nucleotides match TRBD2. Per the germline V gene, CDR1 is MNHEY and CDR2 is SMNVEV (reference sequence). The CDR3 covers 11 residues. CDR3 sequence reads: CASSSGGVLDF. CDR3 sequence (DNA): TGTGCCAGCAGTTCTGGGGGGGTCCTCGATTTC.

This clone appeared a single time. This sequence joins TRBV27 and TRBJ1-5; no definite D call. The V end lost 0 bases, the J end lost 9 bases, and 9 bases lay between the germline ends. The V gene's germline CDR1 is MNHEY and CDR2 SMNVEV (reference sequence). The CDR3 sequence is 13 residues long. CDR3: CASSLSPIGPQHF. The DNA of the CDR3 is TGTGCCAGCAGTTTATCCCCAATCGGGCCCCAGCATTTT.

The sample holds one count of this clone. This sequence joins TRBV5-6 and TRBJ1-5; 7 bases match TRBD1. CDR1 is SGHDT and CDR2 is YYEEEE in the germline V gene. With 0 bases clipped from V and 0 bases from J, the junction kept 6 bases outside the gene matches. The CDR3 covers 17 residues. This CDR3 is CASSLGQGEYSNQPQHF. The CDR3 coding sequence is TGTGCCAGCAGCTTGGGACAGGGTGAATATAGCAATCAGCCCCAGCATTTT.

The chain's CDR3 is CASRMTGSYGYTF. In nucleotides, the CDR3 is TGTGCCAGCAGGATGACAGGAAGCTATGGCTACACCTTC. This chain uses TRBV27 with TRBJ1-2, with TRBD1 as a possible D gene (6 bases). Germline CDR1 reads MNHEY; CDR2 reads SMNVEV (reference sequence). This CDR3 is built from 13 residues. The V end lost 6 bases, the J end lost 4 bases, and 12 bases lay between the germline ends.

This chain links TRBV6-5 with TRBJ2-7, with 7 bases fitting TRBD2. Germline loops: CDR1 MNHEY, CDR2 SVGAGI. Trimming at V came to 2 bases and at J to 9 bases, leaving 1 base not matched to a gene. The CDR3 is 11 amino acids. The CDR3 DNA reads as TGTGCCAGCAGTTACGGGGGGGGGCAGTACTTC. Encoded protein: CASSYGGGQYF.

The rearrangement uses TRBV2 and TRBJ1-1; the D gene is possibly TRBD1 (5 bases). Germline V gene lookup returns CDR1 SNHLY and CDR2 FYNNEI. With 6 bases removed from V and 0 bases from J, the gap between germline ends came to 17 bases. This CDR3 is 16 amino acids long. Written as DNA, the CDR3 is TGTGCCAGCAGAGCCCCCGGGGCACCCATGAACACTGAAGCTTTCTTT. Translated, it gives CASRAPGAPMNTEAFF.

This clone is a singleton in its sample. Additional DNA sequences in this sample encode the identical CDR3. This chain links TRBV5-1 with TRBJ1-4; D gene unclear. CDR3 length equals 13 residues. The V end lost 0 bases, the J end lost 4 bases, and 4 bases lay between the germline ends. Germline CDR1 reads SGHRS; CDR2 reads YFSETQ. The CDR3 sequence is CASSLGGNEKLFF. CDR3 coding DNA: TGCGCCAGCAGCTTGGGGGGTAATGAAAAACTGTTTTTT.

CDR3 coding DNA: TGTGCCAGTAGTTTTAGGACAGGGAGCACCTACGAGCAGTACTTC. This gives the protein CASSFRTGSTYEQYF. This chain joins TRBV19 and TRBJ2-7; 8 bases agree with TRBD1. The V gene's germline CDR1 is LNHDA and CDR2 SQIVND (reference sequence). The CDR3 is 15 residues long. J gave up 2 bases and V 5 bases, and 8 bases lay outside the gene matches.

This chain connects TRBV19 to TRBJ2-3; either TRBD1 or TRBD2 may supply D (6 bases each). The CDR3 is 16 residues long. Per the germline V gene, CDR1 is LNHDA and CDR2 is SQIVND (reference sequence). Between the trimmed V and J ends, which lost 3 bases and 4 bases, there was a span of 17 bases. CDR3 in DNA: TGTGCCAGTAGTATTCGAGGGGGGAGTCTCGCAGATACGCAGTATTTT. Translation gives CASSIRGGSLADTQYF.

The gene calls are TRBV29-1 and TRBJ2-3; no reliable D call. The V gene lost 1 base and the J gene lost 1 base, with 3 bases spanning the gap. The CDR3 is 12 residues long. Germline V gene data show CDR1 as SQVTM and CDR2 as ANQGSEA. The CDR3 DNA reads TGCAGCGTTGAAGCTGGCACAGATACGCAGTATTTT. As protein: CSVEAGTDTQYF.

The V and J genes are TRBV2 and TRBJ2-7; D is unclear. The V gene's germline CDR1 is SNHLY and CDR2 FYNNEI. The CDR3 covers 14 residues. V lost 4 bases and J lost 3, with 13 bases in between. As DNA, the CDR3 is TGTGCCAGCAGTGGTCCCCAGTTTAGCTACGAGCAGTACTTC. It translates to CASSGPQFSYEQYF.

V usage is TRBV27 and J usage is TRBJ2-2; 9 bases fit TRBD1. Germline V gene lookup returns CDR1 MNHEY and CDR2 SMNVEV (reference sequence). The J segment lost 6 bases and the V segment lost 6 bases, leaving 5 bases of the junction unmatched. This CDR3 is 14 amino acids long. DNA of the CDR3: TGTGCCAGCAGCCGGACAGGGGCGGCCGGGGAGCTGTTTTTT. Encoded protein: CASSRTGAAGELFF.

The J gene is TRBJ1-4, the V gene TRBV9; D remains unclear. The CDR3 runs 15 residues. V was trimmed by 0 bases and J by 5 bases, leaving 11 bases between them. The germline V gene encodes CDR1 SGDLS and CDR2 YYNGEE. The CDR3 sequence: CASSVGTVVNEKLFF. The CDR3 DNA reads as TGTGCCAGCAGCGTAGGAACAGTTGTAAATGAAAAACTGTTTTTT.

The chain has TRBV7-6 and TRBJ2-1; 8 bases are shared with TRBD2. This CDR3 spans 15 amino acids. Per the germline V gene, CDR1 is SGHVS and CDR2 is FNYEAQ. J gave up 8 bases and V 5 bases, and 11 bases lay outside the gene matches. CDR3 loop: CASSLREGVADEQFF. The CDR3 DNA sequence: TGTGCCAGCAGCCTACGGGAGGGGGTGGCCGATGAGCAGTTCTTC. Based on the CDR3 plus reference TRBV7-6 and TRBJ2-1, the full variable domain is GAGVSQSPRYKVTKRGQDVALRCDPISGHVSLYWYRQALGQGPEFLTYFNYEAQQDKSGLPNDRFSAERPEGSISTLTIQRTEQRDSAMYRCASSLREGVADEQFFGPGTRLTVL.

The rearrangement links TRBV10-1 to TRBJ1-5, with D maybe TRBD1 (5 bases). V lost 7 bases, J lost 0 bases, and 13 bases lay in between. Germline lookup yields CDR1 WNHNN and CDR2 SYGVQD (reference sequence). The CDR3 consists of 15 residues. Here the CDR3 reads CASTIDSASNQPQHF. CDR3 bases: TGCGCCAGCACTATTGACAGCGCTAGCAATCAGCCCCAGCATTTT.

The V call is TRBV27, the J call TRBJ2-3, with 7 bases that match TRBD2. The germline V gene encodes CDR1 MNHEY and CDR2 SMNVEV (reference sequence). The CDR3 extends over 14 amino acids. The trim removed 8 bases at V and 2 bases at J, leaving 7 bases unmatched. The CDR3 is CASGLAGPTDTQYF. CDR3 nucleotide sequence: TGTGCCAGCGGATTAGCGGGTCCCACAGATACGCAGTATTTT.

The V gene is TRBV29-1, the J gene TRBJ2-7, with D perhaps being TRBD1 or TRBD2 (5 bases each). Germline CDR1 and CDR2: SQVTM and ANQGSEA. V gave up 7 bases and J gave up 3 bases, with 16 bases separating them. The CDR3 is 13 amino acids. The CDR3 DNA follows: TGCAGCGCTAAACCGGGACCCAACTACGAGCAGTACTTC. This codes for CSAKPGPNYEQYF.

The chain combines TRBV19 with TRBJ1-5; no firm D call. Germline V gene lookup returns CDR1 LNHDA and CDR2 SQIVND (reference sequence). This CDR3 comprises 14 residues. The ends were cut back, 3 bases at V and 3 bases at J, with 9 bases in the middle. CDR3 region: CASSISVINQPQHF. CDR3 bases: TGTGCCAGTAGTATCTCCGTGATCAATCAGCCCCAGCATTTT.

This clone has just one count. This chain links TRBV29-1 with TRBJ1-1; 11 bases map to TRBD1. Germline-derived CDR1 and CDR2 are SQVTM and ANQGSEA. J was trimmed by 6 bases and V by 6 bases; bases with no gene match: 12. This CDR3 has 15 amino acids. The CDR3 here is CSVVQRGTGGSEAFF. CDR3 DNA: TGCAGCGTCGTACAACGGGGGACAGGGGGATCTGAAGCTTTCTTT.

This clone appeared a single time. The chain uses TRBV4-1 and TRBJ1-2; TRBD1 aligns across 7 bases. Germline CDR1 MGHRA, CDR2 YSYEKL. The J segment lost 1 base and the V segment lost 5 bases, leaving 7 bases of the junction unmatched. The CDR3 has 15 residues. The CDR3 reads CASSARQGFNYGYTF. CDR3 DNA: TGCGCCAGCAGCGCAAGACAGGGTTTTAACTATGGCTACACCTTC.